This T cell receptor (beta chain) comes out of a study of molecular identifiers for immune sequencing clone quantification (dated by TCRdb to 2016 to 2019). Context from the whole study: In a replicate experiment, RNA from around 20,000 or 100,000 naive CD8 T cells was split into five aliquots, four of which were sequenced. The study was a methods study using CD8 T cells to benchmark molecular-identifier clustering-based TCR repertoire sequencing (MIDCIRS) and TCR RNA copy counting.

Library preparation used PCR. TCRdb lists the instrument as NextSeq 500. Bulk TCR libraries were made following a previously described method, with the TCR primers given in Table S5. Total RNA was purified with the Qiagen AllPrep DNA/RNA kit. Before analysis, reads from multiple sequencing runs of the same library were pooled. On the authors' methods: Only reads with exact TCR constant sequence were kept, trimmed to 150 nt, and grouped by their 12-nt molecular barcodes. Reads inside each barcode group were sub-clustered using a 15% Levenshtein threshold, and a quality-weighted consensus sequence was constructed for each RNA molecule. Non-functional sequences were discarded, and so were lower-count sequences lying one edit away from another sequence. On the basis of fitting two negative binomial distributions, barcode sub-clusters with fewer than 20% of the maximum read count were discarded. Clones were called with MiXCR by TCRdb after fastp trimmed the public reads at Q25, and only in-frame beta chains were retained. Each CDR3 protein gets just one entry, which takes the most common genes and DNA from the rows behind it. V and J calls and clone size were set by TCRdb, not the authors. The sample table holds more than 450,000 distinct CDR3 sequences, of which roughly 24% were seen once. In total, the top ten clones hold around 0.76% of the sample.

Naive CD8 T cell libraries were made from roughly 20,000 to 1,000,000 sorted cells using 10%, 30% or 50% of purified RNA. Naive CD8 T cells, defined as CD8+CD4-CCR7+CD45RA+, were FACS-sorted into RLT Plus buffer on a BD FACSAria II. Detection sensitivity was tested by spiking Jurkat RNA equal to roughly 9 TCR copies' worth into samples containing about 19,000-1,000,000 naive CD8 T cells. Enrichment of CD8 T cells was done with RosetteSep CD8+ T Cell Enrichment Cocktail plus Ficoll-Paque, and ACK red cell lysis came afterward. The junction shows trimming of 0 bases on V and 1 base on J, and the gene matches do not reach 6 bases of it. The CDR3 contains 17 residues, cysteine and phenylalanine counted. The DNA shown is the 51-base CDR3, in frame from base 1. CDR1 and CDR2 were assigned from the germline V gene as MGHRA and YSYEKL. With regard to this clonotype: The antigen this receptor binds is unknown. No per-base quality is available; no much larger clone lies one base away.

Paper-wide results and their limitations: When barcode sub-clustering was not used, chimeric consensus sequences inflated TCR diversity, with chimeras reaching as high as 47%. Spiked-in Jurkat TCR RNA equivalent to a single cell was reported to be detectable even among approximately 1.1 million naive CD8 T cells. Highly expanded clone sizes could be underestimated because identical TCR molecules may share a barcode. In CMV-specific effector cells, over 99% of molecules were held by clones above 20 RNA copies, whereas under 1% of molecules were held by such clones in naive cells. Modeling estimated 3 to 3.5 recovered TCR RNA copies per cell, compared with about 10 by digital PCR, which implies about 30% capture efficiency. The naive libraries included spiked-in Jurkat TCR RNA (about 9 copies' worth), and this Jurkat TCR RNA is not part of the donor repertoire.

Sequenced: naive CD8+ T cells from blood, with Jurkat cell RNA spiked in. What the cell subset or site label conveys for this sample: FACS-sorted CD8+CD4-CCR7+CD45RA+ naive T cells. The chain is made from TRBV4-1 and TRBJ1-5, with TRBD1 identical over 7 junction bases. This TCR derives from a human donor in good health. Some libraries in this study had Jurkat cell RNA spiked in. This receptor carries the CDR3 CASSQDRTGLSNQPQHF. The nucleotide sequence is given as TGCGCCAGCAGCCAAGATCGGACAGGCCTGAGCAATCAGCCCCAGCATTTT.